This T cell receptor beta chain stems from a study of post-analysis software for immune sequencing data. Study results and limitations: Multiple sclerosis patients showed significantly lower normalized Chao1 diversity than controls did. TRBV5-6, TRBV5-1 and TRBV20-1 were among four or five TRBV segments more frequent in patients than controls. Batch-mates among the samples co-clustered strongly by F measure.

Included in the TCR beta cDNA libraries were unique molecular identifiers. When about 0.85 to 11 million T cells were used, they gave around 500,000 cDNA molecules. TCRdb reprocessed the PCR reads via MiXCR and lists one record per CDR3 protein. The sample consists of approximately 730,000 distinct CDR3 sequences, around 45% of them appearing once. The trim removed 3 bases at V and 6 bases at J, leaving 9 bases unmatched. The CDR3 extends over 16 amino acids. Germline V gives CDR1 DFQATT, CDR2 SNEGSKA (reference sequence). This clonotype was recorded a few times. Antigen: not known. The source is a girl under 18 with multiple sclerosis. The sequencing input was blood. V usage is TRBV20-1 and J usage is TRBJ2-3; TRBD2 aligns across 13 bases. CDR3 in amino acids: CSARRTSGSLADTQYF. The DNA of the CDR3 is TGCAGTGCTAGGAGGACTAGCGGGAGCTTGGCGGATACGCAGTATTTT.